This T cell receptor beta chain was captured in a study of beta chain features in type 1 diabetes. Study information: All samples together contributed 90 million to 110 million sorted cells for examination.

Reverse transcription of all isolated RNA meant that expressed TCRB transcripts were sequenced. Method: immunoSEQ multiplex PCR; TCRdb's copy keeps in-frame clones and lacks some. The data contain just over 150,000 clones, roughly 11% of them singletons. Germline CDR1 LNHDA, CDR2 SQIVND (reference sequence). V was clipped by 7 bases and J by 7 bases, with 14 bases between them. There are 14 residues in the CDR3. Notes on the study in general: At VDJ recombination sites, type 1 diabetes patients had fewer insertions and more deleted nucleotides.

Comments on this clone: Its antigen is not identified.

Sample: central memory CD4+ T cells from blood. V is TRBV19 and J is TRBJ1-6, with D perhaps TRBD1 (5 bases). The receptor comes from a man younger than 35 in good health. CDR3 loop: CASTPPGWNSPLHF. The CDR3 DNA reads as TGTGCCAGTACCCCGCCAGGGTGGAATTCACCCCTCCACTTT. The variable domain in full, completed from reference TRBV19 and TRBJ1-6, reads DGGITQSPKYLFRKEGQNVTLSCEQNLNHDAMYWYRQDPGQGLRLIYYSQIVNDFQKGDIAEGYSVSREKKESFPLTVTSAQKNPTAFYLCASTPPGWNSPLHFGNGTRLTVT.